This T cell receptor beta chain was captured in a study of blood T cell repertoires in COVID-19. Study overall: Spain, Italy and the United States supplied samples that represented acute and convalescent COVID-19. PBMCs, B-cell-depleted T cells, or T cells provided the cDNA or gDNA that made up the material.

This CDR3 region has 13 residues. The V end lost 3 bases, the J end lost 2 bases, and 8 bases lay between the germline ends. CDR1 is LGHNA and CDR2 is YNFKEQ in the germline V gene. Original handling: Researchers report that nucleated cell counts were estimated from reference gene primer amplification. TCRdb keeps only in-frame clones here, not all; method: immunoSEQ multiplex PCR. V and J calls and clone size are given by that table; D and trimming were obtained from the DNA. The data contain 200,000 to 250,000 clones, around 88% of them singletons. The genes are TRBV4-2 and TRBJ2-7; D remains unclear. This receptor was obtained from a man between 18 and 29 years old with active or convalescent COVID-19. Source material: peripheral blood. CDR3 sequence: CASSQGRTYEQYF. CDR3 DNA: TGTGCCAGCAGCCAGGGCAGAACCTACGAGCAGTACTTC.